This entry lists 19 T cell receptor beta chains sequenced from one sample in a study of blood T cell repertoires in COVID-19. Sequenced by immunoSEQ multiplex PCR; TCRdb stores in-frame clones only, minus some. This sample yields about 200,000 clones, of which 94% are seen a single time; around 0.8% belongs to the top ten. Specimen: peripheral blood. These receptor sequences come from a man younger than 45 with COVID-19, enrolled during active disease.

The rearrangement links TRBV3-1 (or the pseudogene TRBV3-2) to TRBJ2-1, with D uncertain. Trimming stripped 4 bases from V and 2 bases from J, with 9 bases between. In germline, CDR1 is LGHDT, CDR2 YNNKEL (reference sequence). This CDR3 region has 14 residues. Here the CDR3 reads CASSPQETYNEQFF. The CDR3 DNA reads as TGTGCCAGCAGCCCGCAGGAAACCTACAATGAGCAGTTCTTC.

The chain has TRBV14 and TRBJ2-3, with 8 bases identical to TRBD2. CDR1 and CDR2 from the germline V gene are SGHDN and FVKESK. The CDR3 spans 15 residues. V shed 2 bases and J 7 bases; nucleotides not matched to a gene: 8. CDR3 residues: CASSQMGLGVNTQYF. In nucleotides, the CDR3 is TGTGCCAGCAGCCAAATGGGACTAGGAGTCAATACGCAGTATTTT.

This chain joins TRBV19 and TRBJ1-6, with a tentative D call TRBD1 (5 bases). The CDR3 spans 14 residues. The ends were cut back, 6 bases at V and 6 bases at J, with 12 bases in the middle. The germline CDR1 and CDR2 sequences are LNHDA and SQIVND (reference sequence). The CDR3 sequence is CASRVEGLNSPLHF. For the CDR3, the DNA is TGTGCCAGTAGGGTAGAGGGACTTAATTCACCCCTCCACTTT.

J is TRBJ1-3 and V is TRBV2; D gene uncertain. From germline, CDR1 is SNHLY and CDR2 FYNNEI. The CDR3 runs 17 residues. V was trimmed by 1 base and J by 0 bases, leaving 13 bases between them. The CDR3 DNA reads TGTGCCAGCAGTGAAGATTTTAAGAGTTTCTCTGGAAACACCATATATTTT. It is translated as CASSEDFKSFSGNTIYF.

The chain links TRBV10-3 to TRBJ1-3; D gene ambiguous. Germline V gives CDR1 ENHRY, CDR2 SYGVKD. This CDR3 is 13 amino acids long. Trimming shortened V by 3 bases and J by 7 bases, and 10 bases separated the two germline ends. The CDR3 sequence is CAISEASTNTIYF. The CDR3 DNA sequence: TGTGCCATCAGTGAAGCCTCCACGAACACCATATATTTT.

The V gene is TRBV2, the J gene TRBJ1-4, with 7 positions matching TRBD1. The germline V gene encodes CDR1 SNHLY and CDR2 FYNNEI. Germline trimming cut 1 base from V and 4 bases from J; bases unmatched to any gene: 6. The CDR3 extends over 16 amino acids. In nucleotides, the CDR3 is TGTGCCAGCAGTGAAGGGGGGACAGCTGGTAATGAAAAACTGTTTTTT. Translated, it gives CASSEGGTAGNEKLFF.

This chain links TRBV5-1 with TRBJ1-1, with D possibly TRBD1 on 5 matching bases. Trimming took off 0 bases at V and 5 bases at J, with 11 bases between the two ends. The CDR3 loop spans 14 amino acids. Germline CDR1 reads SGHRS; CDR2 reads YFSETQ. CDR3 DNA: TGCGCCAGCAGCTTGGGAGACAGTCGGACTGAAGCTTTCTTT. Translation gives CASSLGDSRTEAFF. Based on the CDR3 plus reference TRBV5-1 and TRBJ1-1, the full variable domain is KAGVTQTPRYLIKTRGQQVTLSCSPISGHRSVSWYQQTPGQGLQFLFEYFSETQRNKGNFPGRFSGRQFSNSRSEMNVSTLELGDSALYLCASSLGDSRTEAFFGQGTRLTVV.

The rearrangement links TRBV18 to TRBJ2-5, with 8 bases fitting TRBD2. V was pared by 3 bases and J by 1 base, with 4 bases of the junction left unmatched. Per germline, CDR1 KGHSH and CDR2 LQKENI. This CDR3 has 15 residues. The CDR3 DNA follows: TGTGCCAGCTCACCTACTAGCGGTGCCCAAGAGACCCAGTACTTC. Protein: CASSPTSGAQETQYF.

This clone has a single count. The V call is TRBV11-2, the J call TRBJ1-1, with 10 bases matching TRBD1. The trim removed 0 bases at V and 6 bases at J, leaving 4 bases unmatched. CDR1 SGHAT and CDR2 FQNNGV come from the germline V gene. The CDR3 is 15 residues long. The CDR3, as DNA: TGTGCCAGCAGCTTAGACAGGACAGGGGGGGCTGAAGCTTTCTTT. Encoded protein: CASSLDRTGGAEAFF.

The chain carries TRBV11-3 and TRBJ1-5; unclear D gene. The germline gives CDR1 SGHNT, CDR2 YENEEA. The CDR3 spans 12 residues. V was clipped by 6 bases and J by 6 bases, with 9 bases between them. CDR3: CASRGERQPQHF. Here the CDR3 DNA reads TGTGCCAGCAGAGGTGAGCGTCAGCCCCAGCATTTT.

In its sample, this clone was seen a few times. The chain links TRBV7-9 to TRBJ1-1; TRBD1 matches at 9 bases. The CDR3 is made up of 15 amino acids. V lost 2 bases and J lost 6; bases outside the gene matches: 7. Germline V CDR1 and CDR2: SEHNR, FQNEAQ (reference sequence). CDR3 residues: CASSLPDRGFAEAFF. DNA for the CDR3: TGTGCCAGCAGCTTACCCGACAGGGGGTTCGCTGAAGCTTTCTTT. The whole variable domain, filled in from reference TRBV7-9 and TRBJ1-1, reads DTGVSQNPRHKITKRGQNVTFRCDPISEHNRLYWYRQTLGQGPEFLTYFQNEAQLEKSRLLSDRFSAERPKGSFSTLEIQRTEQGDSAMYLCASSLPDRGFAEAFFGQGTRLTVV.

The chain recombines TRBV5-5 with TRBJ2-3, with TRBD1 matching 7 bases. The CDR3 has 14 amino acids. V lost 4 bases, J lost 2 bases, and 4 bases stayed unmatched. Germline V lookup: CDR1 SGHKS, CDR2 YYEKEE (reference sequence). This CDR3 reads CASSPGQDTDTQYF. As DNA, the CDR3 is TGTGCCAGCAGCCCCGGACAGGACACAGATACGCAGTATTTT.

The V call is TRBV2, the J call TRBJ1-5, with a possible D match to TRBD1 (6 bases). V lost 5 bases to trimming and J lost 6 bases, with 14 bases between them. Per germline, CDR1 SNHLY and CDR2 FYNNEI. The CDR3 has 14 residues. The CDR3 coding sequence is TGTGCCAGCAGTAGGGACACCCTGACTCAGCCCCAGCATTTT. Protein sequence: CASSRDTLTQPQHF.

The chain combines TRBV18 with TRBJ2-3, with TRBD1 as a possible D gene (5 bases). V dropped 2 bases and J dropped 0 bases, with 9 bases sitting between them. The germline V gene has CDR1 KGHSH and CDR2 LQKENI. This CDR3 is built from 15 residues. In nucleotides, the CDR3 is TGTGCCAGCTCACCAGACAGCTCTAGCACAGATACGCAGTATTTT. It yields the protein CASSPDSSSTDTQYF.

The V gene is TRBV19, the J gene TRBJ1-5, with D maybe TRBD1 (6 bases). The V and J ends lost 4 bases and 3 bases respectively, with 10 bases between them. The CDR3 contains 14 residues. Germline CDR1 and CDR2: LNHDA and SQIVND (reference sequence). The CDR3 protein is CASSTDRLNQPQHF. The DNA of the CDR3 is TGTGCCAGTAGTACCGACAGGCTCAATCAGCCCCAGCATTTT.

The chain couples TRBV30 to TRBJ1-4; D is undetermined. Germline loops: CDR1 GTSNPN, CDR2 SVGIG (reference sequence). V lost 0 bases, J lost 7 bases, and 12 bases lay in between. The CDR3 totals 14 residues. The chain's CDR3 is CAWSVVGWSEKLFF. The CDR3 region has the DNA TGTGCCTGGAGTGTAGTGGGTTGGAGTGAAAAACTGTTTTTT.

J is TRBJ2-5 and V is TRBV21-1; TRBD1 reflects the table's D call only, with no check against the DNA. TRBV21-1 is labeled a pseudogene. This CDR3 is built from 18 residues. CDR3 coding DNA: TGTGCCAGCAGCAAAAGCAAAGGGACAGCATCTCTACAAGAGACCCAGTACTTC. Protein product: CASSKSKGTASLQETQYF.

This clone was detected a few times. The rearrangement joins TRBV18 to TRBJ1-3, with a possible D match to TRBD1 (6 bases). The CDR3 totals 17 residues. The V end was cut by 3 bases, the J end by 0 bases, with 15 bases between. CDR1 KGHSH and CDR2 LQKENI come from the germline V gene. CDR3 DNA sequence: TGTGCCAGCTCACCTTTACCTGACAGGTTCTCTGGAAACACCATATATTTT. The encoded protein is CASSPLPDRFSGNTIYF. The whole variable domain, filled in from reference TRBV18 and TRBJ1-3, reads NAGVMQNPRHLVRRRGQEARLRCSPMKGHSHVYWYRQLPEEGLKFMVYLQKENIIDESGMPKERFSAEFPKEGPSILRIQQVVRGDSAAYFCASSPLPDRFSGNTIYFGEGSWLTVV.

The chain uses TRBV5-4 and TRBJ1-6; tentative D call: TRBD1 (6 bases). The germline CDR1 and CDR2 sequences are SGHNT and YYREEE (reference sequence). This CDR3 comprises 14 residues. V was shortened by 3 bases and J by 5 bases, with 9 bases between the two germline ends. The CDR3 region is CASSYDRNNSPLHF. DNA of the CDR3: TGTGCCAGCAGCTATGACAGGAATAATTCACCCCTCCACTTT.